These 20 T cell receptor beta chains were all obtained from the same sample, sequenced in a study of T-cell memory formation after mild COVID-19 (dated by TCRdb to the early 2020s). Library creation used 5' RACE. The reads were generated on an Illumina NovaSeq 6000. TCRdb trimmed the raw reads at Q25, called clones with MiXCR and kept productive beta chains. Rows matching on CDR3 protein sequence are summarized as one entry with the most common DNA and genes. Counted in this sample were some 350,000 distinct CDR3 sequences; roughly 15% of them appeared once. About 22% of the sample belongs to the ten largest clones. What was sequenced was PBMCs or a T cell subset sorted from them (not recorded which). Every receptor here comes from a young man who had mild COVID-19 (a few samples of this study predate the infection). The sample titles of this study are shuffled in the database, so cell type and time point are left out; the donor was told from shared clones.

The J gene is TRBJ1-2, the V gene TRBV9, with a tentative D call TRBD1 (5 bases). Germline V lookup: CDR1 SGDLS, CDR2 YYNGEE. Between the trimmed V and J ends, which lost 3 bases and 3 bases, there was a span of 12 bases. The CDR3 extends over 14 amino acids. The CDR3 spells CASSGVRGYYGYTF. The CDR3 DNA is TGTGCCAGCAGCGGGGTAAGGGGTTACTATGGCTACACCTTC.

Only a few counts were recorded for this clonotype. This rearrangement joins TRBV20-1 to TRBJ2-4; 11 positions match TRBD2. Germline V gene data show CDR1 as DFQATT and CDR2 as SNEGSKA (reference sequence). The CDR3 has 16 residues. V lost 1 base to trimming and J lost 7 bases; unmatched junction nucleotides: 9. The CDR3 coding sequence is TGCAGTGCTAGAGGGATAGCGGGGGGGCCTGGGAACATTCAGTACTTC. It encodes CSARGIAGGPGNIQYF.

CDR3 region: CSARLGIETQYF. The CDR3 DNA sequence: TGCAGTGCTAGACTTGGGATAGAGACCCAGTACTTC. The rearrangement links TRBV20-1 to TRBJ2-5, with no clear D. The CDR3 spans 12 residues. The ends were cut back, 2 bases at V and 4 bases at J, with 8 bases in the middle. Germline-derived CDR1 and CDR2 are DFQATT and SNEGSKA (reference sequence).

This clonotype was detected only a few times. V is TRBV5-6 and J is TRBJ2-7, with a tentative D call TRBD1 (5 bases). CDR3 length equals 16 residues. Trimming shortened V by 1 base and J by 4 bases, and 18 bases separated the two germline ends. Per germline, CDR1 SGHDT and CDR2 YYEEEE. The CDR3 DNA sequence: TGTGCCAGCAGCTTGATGGGCGGCAGGGCCCTTTACGAGCAGTACGTC. It codes for CASSLMGGRALYEQYV.

In its sample, this clonotype was seen a few times. The rearrangement uses TRBV11-2 and TRBJ2-7; tentative D call: TRBD1 (5 bases). CDR3 length equals 14 residues. The V end was cut by 6 bases, the J end by 4 bases, with 16 bases between. Germline V gene lookup returns CDR1 SGHAT and CDR2 FQNNGV. The CDR3 nucleotides read TGTGCCAGCAGACCCATATCTGACAGTTACGAGCAGTACTTC. It yields the protein CASRPISDSYEQYF.

This chain links TRBV10-1 with TRBJ1-1; D is perhaps TRBD1 (5 bases). V lost 3 bases and J lost 12, with 14 bases in between. This CDR3 comprises 12 residues. CDR1 and CDR2 from the germline V gene are WNHNN and SYGVQD (reference sequence). CDR3 DNA sequence: TGCGCCAGCAGTGACCAGGGATTAAGGACTTTCTTT. As protein: CASSDQGLRTFF.

At least ten counts were recorded for this clonotype. The chain combines TRBV21-1 with TRBJ2-7. TRBV21-1 is an annotated pseudogene. CDR3 length: 13 amino acids. As DNA, the CDR3 is TGTGCCAGCAGCAAAGTCAACTCCTACGAGCAGTACTTC. It translates to CASSKVNSYEQYF.

V gene TRBV20-1 combines with J gene TRBJ1-6, with D uncertain. The V and J ends lost 0 bases and 5 bases respectively, with 11 bases between them. CDR3 length equals 15 residues. Germline V gene sequence: CDR1 DFQATT, CDR2 SNEGSKA (reference sequence). The CDR3 reads CSARERVRDNSPLHF. In DNA form, the CDR3 reads TGCAGTGCTAGAGAACGGGTGCGGGATAATTCACCCCTCCACTTT.

The J gene is TRBJ2-7, the V gene TRBV4-3; TRBD1 matches at 7 bases. The CDR3 is 15 residues long. Germline CDR1 and CDR2: LGHNA and YSLEER. J lost 4 bases, V lost 0 bases, and 6 bases had no gene match. CDR3 region: CASSQDLDRDYEQYF. In DNA, the CDR3 is TGCGCCAGCAGCCAAGACCTCGACAGGGATTACGAGCAGTACTTC.

This clonotype occurred a few times. The chain recombines TRBV7-9 with TRBJ2-7; D call uncertain. The CDR3 extends over 13 amino acids. V was pared by 2 bases and J by 6 bases, with 11 bases between. CDR1 SEHNR and CDR2 FQNEAQ come from the germline V gene (reference sequence). CDR3 in DNA: TGTGCCAGCAGCTTACAACAGTATAGCGAGCAGTACTTC. Amino acids: CASSLQQYSEQYF.

The sample holds many counts of this clonotype. Here the CDR3 reads CASSQDPHRTSGGWDEQFF. In DNA, the CDR3 is TGTGCCAGCAGCCAAGACCCGCACAGGACTAGCGGGGGTTGGGATGAGCAGTTCTTC. V usage is TRBV4-2 and J usage is TRBJ2-1, with 13 bases aligning to TRBD2. Germline lookup yields CDR1 LGHNA and CDR2 YNFKEQ. The CDR3 consists of 19 residues. Trimming removed 0 bases from V and 8 bases from J; junction bases left unmatched: 13.

The table lists this clonotype with a few counts. The chain is built from TRBV5-1 and TRBJ1-4; no firm D call. The germline V gene encodes CDR1 SGHRS and CDR2 YFSETQ. The CDR3 runs 11 residues. Trimming pared 3 bases from V and 5 bases from J, leaving 2 bases between. CDR3 in amino acids: CASSSNEKLFF. DNA for the CDR3: TGCGCCAGCAGCTCAAATGAAAAACTGTTTTTT.

This clonotype was observed once. This sequence joins TRBV6-5 and TRBJ1-2; the D gene is possibly TRBD1 (5 bases). Trimming took 6 bases from V and 0 from J, leaving 14 bases between them. Per the germline V gene, CDR1 is MNHEY and CDR2 is SVGAGI. CDR3 length: 15 residues. The DNA for the CDR3 is TGTGCCAGCAGAACCGGGGCCGAAGCTAACTATGGCTACACCTTC. It yields the protein CASRTGAEANYGYTF.

V is TRBV10-1 and J is TRBJ2-7; D may be TRBD2 (5 bases). V dropped 8 bases and J dropped 1 base, with 15 bases sitting between them. Germline CDR1 is WNHNN and CDR2 is SYGVQD (reference sequence). CDR3 length equals 14 residues. The CDR3 reads CASSTSRRSYEQYV. CDR3 nucleotides: TGCGCCAGCTCTACAAGCCGGAGGTCCTACGAGCAGTACGTC.

This clonotype has a handful of counts. V gene TRBV12-3 or TRBV12-4 combines with J gene TRBJ2-1, with TRBD1 as a possible D gene (6 bases). V was shortened by 1 base and J by 7 bases, with 11 bases between the two germline ends. The CDR3 sequence is 14 residues long. The CDR3 reads CASSLEDSWNEQFF. CDR3 sequence (DNA): TGTGCCAGCAGTTTAGAGGACAGTTGGAATGAGCAGTTCTTC.

This clonotype was counted a few times. The chain employs TRBV10-3 and TRBJ2-3; D assignment may be TRBD1 or TRBD2 (5 bases each). The germline gives CDR1 ENHRY, CDR2 SYGVKD. The V gene lost 6 bases and the J gene lost 10 bases, with 14 bases spanning the gap. The CDR3 sequence is 12 residues long. DNA for the CDR3: TGTGCCATCAGCGATAAGCAGGGAGCGCAGTATTTT. Translation: CAISDKQGAQYF.

The table lists this clonotype with a few counts. The rearrangement links TRBV3-1 to TRBJ2-7; tentatively, D is TRBD2 (5 bases). The germline V and J ends were trimmed by 1 base and 4 bases, with 11 bases remaining between them. Germline lookup yields CDR1 LGHDT and CDR2 YNNKEL (reference sequence). This CDR3 is built from 14 residues. The CDR3 sequence: CASSQGGGEYEQYV. CDR3 DNA sequence: TGTGCCAGCAGCCAAGGCGGTGGGGAGTACGAGCAGTACGTC.

This chain joins TRBV3-1 and TRBJ1-2; no clear D gene. Germline CDR1 is LGHDT and CDR2 is YNNKEL (reference sequence). The V and J ends lost 0 bases and 4 bases respectively, with 12 bases between them. The CDR3 loop spans 15 amino acids. The CDR3 spells CASSQDSGVVYGYTF. As DNA, the CDR3 is TGTGCCAGCAGCCAAGATAGTGGCGTCGTCTATGGCTACACCTTC.

This clonotype has a count of ten or more. CDR3 in amino acids: CASRPDIDEQFF. The CDR3 DNA follows: TGCGCCAGCAGACCGGACATCGATGAGCAGTTCTTC. V usage is TRBV5-1 and J usage is TRBJ2-1; TRBD1 might be the D (5 bases). V was trimmed by 5 bases and J by 8 bases, leaving 11 bases between them. Germline CDR1 SGHRS, CDR2 YFSETQ. This CDR3 region has 12 residues. Based on the CDR3 plus reference TRBV5-1 and TRBJ2-1, the full variable domain is KAGVTQTPRYLIKTRGQQVTLSCSPISGHRSVSWYQQTPGQGLQFLFEYFSETQRNKGNFPGRFSGRQFSNSRSEMNVSTLELGDSALYLCASRPDIDEQFFGPGTRLTVL.

The chain is built from TRBV6-1 and TRBJ2-3; no clear D gene. The CDR3 is made up of 13 amino acids. Germline CDR1 reads MNHNS; CDR2 reads SASEGT. Between the trimmed V and J ends, which lost 7 bases and 3 bases, there was a span of 11 bases. The CDR3 is CASTYIGTDTQYF. The CDR3 bases are TGTGCCAGCACTTATATTGGGACAGATACGCAGTATTTT.